These 27 T cell receptor beta chains originate from one sample sequenced in a study of cytomegalovirus exposure and HLA in healthy donors. The protocol was immunoSEQ multiplex PCR, while the TCRdb copy is restricted to in-frame clones and leaves out a portion. This repertoire shows more than 100,000 clones, roughly 88% found once; its top ten account for about 6.3%. Sequencing was performed on PBMCs. The origin of the receptors is a woman aged 18-29 years in good health and CMV-seropositive.

The chain recombines TRBV7-3 with TRBJ2-3, with D tentatively TRBD2 (6 bases). Germline-derived CDR1 and CDR2 are SGHTA and FQGTGA. This CDR3 spans 15 amino acids. V lost 5 bases to trimming and J lost 4 bases, with 16 bases between them. The CDR3 protein is CASSPGGGAADTQYF. The DNA for the CDR3 is TGTGCCAGCAGCCCCGGGGGAGGCGCTGCAGATACGCAGTATTTT.

V and J are TRBV25-1 and TRBJ2-7, with no clear D. This CDR3 is built from 12 residues. In germline, CDR1 is MGHDK, CDR2 SYGVNS. The V and J ends lost 1 base and 5 bases respectively, with 6 bases between them. Here the CDR3 reads CASSEFIHEQYF. CDR3 bases: TGTGCCAGCAGTGAATTTATCCACGAGCAGTACTTC.

This chain connects TRBV2 to TRBJ1-2; the match to TRBD1 covers 11 bases. Trimming at V came to 6 bases and at J to 5 bases, leaving 5 bases not matched to a gene. The CDR3 covers 14 residues. Germline-derived CDR1 and CDR2 are SNHLY and FYNNEI. In nucleotides, the CDR3 is TGTGCCAGCAGCCTCCGGGACAGGGGGTATGGCTACACCTTC. This encodes CASSLRDRGYGYTF.

The chain recombines TRBV5-6 with TRBJ2-7, with 9 bases that match TRBD1. Trimming took 4 bases from V and 1 from J; bases not matched to a gene: 6. CDR1 and CDR2 from the germline V gene are SGHDT and YYEEEE. This CDR3 comprises 15 residues. The DNA of the CDR3 is TGTGCCAGCAGCCCGGGACAGGGATTTTCCTACGAGCAGTACTTC. Protein: CASSPGQGFSYEQYF.

V usage is TRBV27 and J usage is TRBJ1-2; 9 bases match TRBD1. The CDR3 length is 16 residues. The V segment lost 5 bases and the J segment 8 bases; nucleotides outside the gene matches: 15. Looked up from germline, CDR1 is MNHEY and CDR2 is SMNVEV (reference sequence). CDR3 in DNA: TGTGCCAGCAGTCCATATACCGGGACAGGGCTTCGGGGCTACACCTTC. Amino acid sequence: CASSPYTGTGLRGYTF.

The rearrangement joins TRBV7-2 to TRBJ1-3; tentative D call: TRBD1 (6 bases). The CDR3 has 15 amino acids. CDR1 and CDR2 from the germline V gene are SGHTA and FQGNSA. The V end lost 3 bases, the J end lost 0 bases, and 9 bases lay between the germline ends. CDR3 in DNA: TGTGCCAGCAGCTTGGGCAGGGGCTCTGGAAACACCATATATTTT. This encodes CASSLGRGSGNTIYF.

This clone has more than one count but fewer than ten. The V gene is TRBV5-1, the J gene TRBJ2-5; no clear D. This CDR3 has 14 residues. Trimming pared 0 bases from V and 0 bases from J, leaving 6 bases between. The germline gives CDR1 SGHRS, CDR2 YFSETQ. In DNA form, the CDR3 reads TGCGCCAGCAGCTTGGGCGCCAACCAAGAGACCCAGTACTTC. The encoded protein is CASSLGANQETQYF.

The rearrangement uses TRBV5-1 and TRBJ1-2; perhaps TRBD1 as D (5 bases). The CDR3 is made up of 13 amino acids. V gave up 4 bases and J gave up 8 bases, with 15 bases separating them. Germline V gives CDR1 SGHRS, CDR2 YFSETQ. The CDR3 DNA is TGCGCCAGCAGCCGGGACTTAGACGAGGGCTACACCTTC. Translated: CASSRDLDEGYTF.

Only one count was recorded for this clone. This rearrangement joins TRBV5-1 to TRBJ1-1; D unresolved. Per the germline V gene, CDR1 is SGHRS and CDR2 is YFSETQ. Trimming stripped 4 bases from V and 1 base from J, with 8 bases between. The CDR3 is 13 residues long. CDR3 nucleotides: TGCGCCAGCAGCCTACCACCGAACACTGAAGCTTTCTTT. Amino acids: CASSLPPNTEAFF.

The gene calls are TRBV30 and TRBJ2-7, with D maybe TRBD2 (5 bases). V lost 0 bases, J lost 4 bases, and 13 bases lay in between. The CDR3 runs 14 residues. Germline CDR1 and CDR2: GTSNPN and SVGIG (reference sequence). CDR3 nucleotides: TGTGCCTGGAGTGTACGGAATAGCGTGTACGAGCAGTACTTC. Amino acids: CAWSVRNSVYEQYF.

The chain uses TRBV6-5 and TRBJ2-1; tentatively, D is TRBD1 (6 bases). The CDR3 consists of 15 residues. V was pared by 4 bases and J by 2 bases, with 12 bases between. Germline V CDR1 and CDR2: MNHEY, SVGAGI. This CDR3 reads CASSFLGGTYNEQFF. The DNA of the CDR3 is TGTGCCAGCAGTTTCTTAGGGGGAACCTACAATGAGCAGTTCTTC.

J is TRBJ2-2 and V is TRBV18; possible D gene TRBD1, 6 bases. This CDR3 has 14 amino acids. Trimming took 4 bases from V and 6 from J, leaving 12 bases between them. Germline loops: CDR1 KGHSH, CDR2 LQKENI. CDR3: CASSRTGSPGELFF. DNA for the CDR3: TGTGCCAGCTCACGTACAGGGTCCCCCGGGGAGCTGTTTTTT.

V gene TRBV11-2 combines with J gene TRBJ1-4; maybe TRBD1 (6 bases). Germline V gives CDR1 SGHAT, CDR2 FQNNGV. The CDR3 contains 14 residues. V lost 3 bases and J 4 bases, leaving 9 bases between the germline ends. This CDR3 is CASSLTGRNEKLFF. In nucleotides, the CDR3 is TGTGCCAGCAGCTTGACAGGCCGTAATGAAAAACTGTTTTTT.

This chain links TRBV6-1 with TRBJ1-5, with TRBD1 as a possible D gene (5 bases). This CDR3 has 13 residues. V was trimmed by 10 bases and J by 6 bases, leaving 16 bases between them. CDR1 and CDR2 from the germline V gene are MNHNS and SASEGT. The CDR3 coding sequence is TGTGCCATCCGGGGAGGGGAGGTTCAGCCCCAGCATTTT. It specifies CAIRGGEVQPQHF.

The CDR3 region is CASSLGGASSGNTIYF. CDR3 in DNA: TGTGCCAGCAGCTTGGGGGGAGCCAGCTCTGGAAACACCATATATTTT. The rearrangement joins TRBV7-6 to TRBJ1-3; D might be TRBD1 (5 bases). Trimming removed 3 bases at V and 0 bases at J, with 12 bases between. Germline V gene lookup returns CDR1 SGHVS and CDR2 FNYEAQ. The CDR3 is made up of 16 amino acids.

The V gene is TRBV19, the J gene TRBJ2-7; 9 bases line up with TRBD2. There are 15 residues in the CDR3. Unmatched junction bases numbered 4, after V lost 1 base and J lost 3 bases. In germline, CDR1 is LNHDA, CDR2 SQIVND (reference sequence). The CDR3 sequence: CASSIGTSAFYEQYF. Written as DNA, the CDR3 is TGTGCCAGTAGTATAGGGACTAGCGCGTTCTACGAGCAGTACTTC.

This chain uses TRBV19 with TRBJ2-7, with 16 bases fitting TRBD2. J lost 5 bases, V lost 5 bases, and 3 bases had no gene match. CDR1 is LNHDA and CDR2 is SQIVND in the germline V gene (reference sequence). The CDR3 consists of 15 residues. CDR3 in amino acids: CASSDGTSGRDEQYF. The CDR3 nucleotides read TGTGCCAGTAGTGACGGGACTAGCGGGAGGGACGAGCAGTACTTC.

As concerns this clone: Different DNA sequences within this sample yield the same CDR3. J is TRBJ2-1 and V is TRBV7-9; D may be TRBD2 (5 bases). Looked up from germline, CDR1 is SEHNR and CDR2 is FQNEAQ (reference sequence). Between the trimmed V and J ends, which lost 5 bases and 1 base, there was a span of 12 bases. The CDR3 is made up of 15 amino acids. CDR3 sequence: CASSLPGSSYNEQFF. CDR3 DNA: TGTGCCAGCAGCCTGCCGGGATCGTCCTACAATGAGCAGTTCTTC.

This chain connects TRBV18 to TRBJ2-1; 7 positions match TRBD1. Losses at the gene ends were 4 bases for V and 8 bases for J; bases not matched to a gene: 5. CDR1 and CDR2 (germline): KGHSH, LQKENI. The CDR3 is 13 amino acids. The CDR3 is CASSLRQGHEQFF. CDR3 bases: TGTGCCAGCTCACTCAGACAGGGACATGAGCAGTTCTTC.

This chain connects TRBV7-9 to TRBJ1-1, with TRBD1 matching 8 bases. This CDR3 comprises 15 residues. Trimming cost V 5 bases and J 4 bases; bases outside gene matches: 9. Germline-derived CDR1 and CDR2 are SEHNR and FQNEAQ (reference sequence). The CDR3 protein is CASSPPDREATEAFF. The CDR3 nucleotides read TGTGCCAGCAGCCCTCCGGACAGGGAGGCCACTGAAGCTTTCTTT.

The chain carries TRBV5-1 and TRBJ1-2; no clear D. The CDR3 loop spans 13 amino acids. V lost 0 bases to trimming and J lost 12 bases, with 15 bases between them. Germline CDR1 is SGHRS and CDR2 is YFSETQ. The CDR3 loop is CASSLVGGMVDTF. Written as DNA, the CDR3 is TGCGCCAGCAGCTTGGTCGGAGGGATGGTAGACACCTTC.

CDR3 in amino acids: CASSPLAPRHDGELFF. The CDR3, as DNA: TGTGCCAGCAGCCCATTAGCGCCTCGCCATGACGGGGAGCTGTTTTTT. J is TRBJ2-2 and V is TRBV5-6; D perhaps matches TRBD2 (5 bases). Deletions cut 4 bases from V and 7 bases from J, with 20 bases between. The CDR3 has 16 residues. Germline V gene data show CDR1 as SGHDT and CDR2 as YYEEEE.

The chain has TRBV5-4 and TRBJ1-2; 11 nucleotides match TRBD1. The CDR3 spans 20 residues. Germline values: CDR1 SGHNT, CDR2 YYREEE (reference sequence). V dropped 3 bases and J dropped 0; count of bases not matched to a gene: 16. CDR3 DNA: TGTGCCAGCAGCTCCACCTCGGGGACAGGGGGGATTTCCCCTAACTATGGCTACACCTTC. This sequence encodes CASSSTSGTGGISPNYGYTF.

V and J are TRBV25-1 and TRBJ1-1; possibly TRBD1 for D (6 bases). Germline V CDR1 and CDR2: MGHDK, SYGVNS. Trimming removed 5 bases from V and 7 bases from J, with 20 bases in between. This CDR3 contains 15 residues. The CDR3 DNA sequence: TGTGCCAGCAGTCTTGACTTAGTCGGGACAAGTGAAGCTTTCTTT. Translated, it gives CASSLDLVGTSEAFF.

The gene calls are TRBV9 and TRBJ1-1; D is possibly TRBD1 (6 bases). Trimming removed 3 bases at V and 5 bases at J, with 11 bases between. Per germline, CDR1 SGDLS and CDR2 YYNGEE. This CDR3 contains 13 residues. The CDR3 loop reads CASSAGELTEAFF. DNA of the CDR3: TGTGCCAGCAGCGCAGGGGAATTGACTGAAGCTTTCTTT.

This sequence joins TRBV5-5 and TRBJ1-1; D uncertain. The CDR3 extends over 17 amino acids. Looked up from germline, CDR1 is SGHKS and CDR2 is YYEKEE (reference sequence). V shed 0 bases and J shed 0 bases, with 15 bases lying between them. CDR3 protein: CASSLDTEPALNTEAFF. Written as DNA, the CDR3 is TGTGCCAGCAGCTTGGACACAGAGCCGGCATTGAACACTGAAGCTTTCTTT.

In this sample, this clone turned up a few times. The chain combines TRBV2 with TRBJ1-1; D is possibly TRBD1 (5 bases). The CDR3 has 13 amino acids. V gave up 9 bases and J gave up 0 bases, with 11 bases separating them. Germline-derived CDR1 and CDR2 are SNHLY and FYNNEI. The CDR3 coding sequence is TGTGCCAGTTCGACAGATATGAACACTGAAGCTTTCTTT. Its protein product is CASSTDMNTEAFF.